Sequencing of this TCR beta chain was carried out in a study of CD8 T cells in ankylosing spondylitis. For this clonotype: Its target is unknown.

Germline assignment: CDR1 DFQATT and CDR2 SNEGSKA (reference sequence). The CDR3 totals 15 residues. Germline trimming cut 5 bases from V and 7 bases from J; bases unmatched to any gene: 15. Study outcomes and limitations: Within matched ankylosing spondylitis synovial fluid, disease-linked clones were reportedly significantly enriched.

In TCRdb, the 5' RACE reads were re-called with MiXCR into one record per CDR3 protein. The table includes 380,000 or so distinct CDR3 sequences, 20% to 25% detected once. The TCR sequence derives from a male donor with ankylosing spondylitis or in good health (not recorded which). The chain is built from TRBV20-1 and TRBJ2-7; 9 bases map to TRBD1. The sequencing input was blood, either unsorted or a sorted T cell fraction (not recorded which). The CDR3 bases are TGCAGTGCTGTACCCATCGGGACAGGGCAGTGGGAGCAGTACTTC. Encoded protein: CSAVPIGTGQWEQYF.